This TCR beta chain is drawn from a study of vaccination effects on CD4 cells after COVID-19. Overall study findings and caveats: Healthy vaccinees' vaccine-induced clones included only 1 of 255 that recognized common cold coronaviruses. Infection-derived and vaccine-derived clones contracted markedly late after vaccination.

Assay: immunoSEQ multiplex PCR; the TCRdb copy retains only in-frame clones and omits some. This repertoire shows roughly 25,000 clones, about 74% found once; its top ten account for 2.5% to 4%. Remarks on this clone: Its antigen is unidentified.

The germline V gene encodes CDR1 MNHEY and CDR2 SVGAGI. V lost 4 bases and J lost 2, with 12 bases in between. The CDR3 has 14 amino acids. Pools of viral peptides were used by the ViraFEST assay to expand antigen-specific CD4+ T cells ahead of sequencing. CD4+ T cell isolation took place after 10 days of culture. Vaccinees lacked prior SARS-CoV-2 infection and tested negative for nucleocapsid antibodies. After about 2 million PBMC were placed in each well, they were cultured with approximately 10 IU/ml IL-2 and around 10 ug/ml peptides. IL-2 medium was substituted for half the medium on days 3 and 7.

This clonotype was sampled from a human donor who received a COVID-19 vaccine. The chain has TRBV6-5 and TRBJ2-7, with no clear D. The sequencing here drew on CD4+ T cells from PBMCs cultured with SARS-CoV-2 spike peptides, taken before COVID-19 vaccination. In DNA form, the CDR3 reads TGTGCCAGCAGTTCCCCCGGGCAAACCTACGAGCAGTACTTC. The encoded protein is CASSSPGQTYEQYF.